What follows are 16 T cell receptor beta chains derived from one specimen sequenced in a study of cytomegalovirus exposure and HLA in healthy donors. A multiplex PCR was run with 60 Vbeta primers and 13 Jbeta primers. TCRdb keeps only in-frame clones here, not all; method: immunoSEQ multiplex PCR. This sample has about 130,000 clones; over 60% occur once, and the top ten carry around 2%. Material for sequencing was PBMCs. The receptor source for this set is a man aged 25 to 40 in good health and CMV-seronegative.

The rearrangement links TRBV5-4 to TRBJ2-3, with TRBD2 identical over 9 bases. Trimming cost V 0 bases and J 1 base; bases outside gene matches: 9. There are 18 residues in the CDR3. Germline CDR1 reads SGHNT; CDR2 reads YYREEE (reference sequence). CDR3 protein: CASSLAAGGPRGTDTQYF. CDR3 coding DNA: TGTGCCAGCAGCTTGGCAGCGGGAGGCCCAAGGGGCACAGATACGCAGTATTTT. The full variable domain, in which reference TRBV5-4 and TRBJ2-3 provide the parts outside the CDR3, is ETGVTQSPTHLIKTRGQQVTLRCSSQSGHNTVSWYQQALGQGPQFIFQYYREEENGRGNFPPRFSGLQFPNYSSELNVNALELDDSALYLCASSLAAGGPRGTDTQYFGPGTRLTVL.

This clone was detected only a few times. The rearrangement joins TRBV10-2 to TRBJ2-2; no clear D gene. Trimming pared 5 bases from V and 0 bases from J, leaving 7 bases between. The CDR3 is made up of 14 amino acids. Germline V gives CDR1 WSHSY, CDR2 SAAADI. CDR3 loop: CASSPAPNTGELFF. CDR3 bases: TGCGCCAGCAGTCCAGCGCCGAACACCGGGGAGCTGTTTTTT.

The chain is built from TRBV29-1 and TRBJ2-3; D gene uncertain. Germline V lookup: CDR1 SQVTM, CDR2 ANQGSEA. The germline V and J ends were trimmed by 6 bases and 0 bases, with 10 bases remaining between them. The CDR3 sequence is 13 residues long. The chain's CDR3 is CSVKVGSTDTQYF. CDR3 DNA sequence: TGCAGCGTCAAGGTGGGCAGCACAGATACGCAGTATTTT.

This chain connects TRBV4-1 to TRBJ2-7, with 7 bases aligning to TRBD1. CDR3 size: 14 residues. Trimming took 3 bases from V and 2 from J; bases not matched to a gene: 4. Germline V gives CDR1 MGHRA, CDR2 YSYEKL. The CDR3 DNA sequence: TGCGCCAGCAGCCACAAACAGGGGACCTACGAGCAGTACTTC. The encoded protein is CASSHKQGTYEQYF.

Concerning this clone itself: The sample holds other DNA sequences that translate to the same CDR3. This chain uses TRBV9 with TRBJ2-6; possibly TRBD2 for D (6 bases). Germline-derived CDR1 and CDR2 are SGDLS and YYNGEE. V was clipped by 2 bases and J by 0 bases, with 6 bases between them. The CDR3 runs 15 residues. Written as DNA, the CDR3 is TGTGCCAGCAGCGTGGGGGGCTCTGGGGCCAACGTCCTGACTTTC. As protein: CASSVGGSGANVLTF. Looking up the rest from reference TRBV9 and TRBJ2-6 gives the full variable domain: DSGVTQTPKHLITATGQRVTLRCSPRSGDLSVYWYQQSLDQGLQFLIQYYNGEERAKGNILERFSAQQFPDLHSELNLSSLELGDSALYFCASSVGGSGANVLTFGAGSRLTVL.

The chain combines TRBV2 with TRBJ2-7, with 13 positions matching TRBD2. This CDR3 has 15 amino acids. V trimming: 6 bases; J trimming: 1 base; junction bases outside the gene matches: 3. Germline V gives CDR1 SNHLY, CDR2 FYNNEI. CDR3 in DNA: TGTGCCAGCAGCGGGACTAGCGGGATATCCTACGAGCAGTACTTC. Translated, it gives CASSGTSGISYEQYF. Together with reference TRBV2 and TRBJ2-7, the CDR3 gives the full variable domain: EPEVTQTPSHQVTQMGQEVILRCVPISNHLYFYWYRQILGQKVEFLVSFYNNEISEKSEIFDDQFSVERPDGSNFTLKIRSTKLEDSAMYFCASSGTSGISYEQYFGPGTRLTVT.

The J gene is TRBJ2-5, the V gene TRBV19; D is perhaps TRBD2 (6 bases). V dropped 0 bases and J dropped 5 bases, with 7 bases sitting between them. This CDR3 has 13 residues. Germline V gene lookup returns CDR1 LNHDA and CDR2 SQIVND (reference sequence). DNA of the CDR3: TGTGCCAGTAGTATAGAGGGGAGGGAGACCCAGTACTTC. It codes for CASSIEGRETQYF.

The chain links TRBV7-8 to TRBJ2-7; maybe TRBD1 (6 bases). Trimming stripped 4 bases from V and 2 bases from J, with 12 bases between. Looked up from germline, CDR1 is SGHVS and CDR2 is FQNEAQ. The CDR3 sequence is 14 residues long. The CDR3 reads CASSSGTLTYEQYF. The CDR3 DNA follows: TGTGCCAGCAGCTCCGGGACACTGACCTACGAGCAGTACTTC.

The chain joins TRBV11-2 to TRBJ2-1, with 9 bases that match TRBD2. After removal of 4 bases from V and 9 bases from J, the junction contained 16 bases not matched to a gene. This CDR3 region has 17 residues. Germline-derived CDR1 and CDR2 are SGHAT and FQNNGV. The CDR3 nucleotides are TGTGCCAGCAGCTCCCTGGGGGCTAGCGGGACCGCAGTTGAGCAGTTCTTC. Translation: CASSSLGASGTAVEQFF.

The V call is TRBV6-5, the J call TRBJ2-7; 7 bases align to TRBD1. J lost 0 bases, V lost 5 bases, and 7 bases had no gene match. The CDR3 sequence is 15 residues long. Germline-derived CDR1 and CDR2 are MNHEY and SVGAGI. DNA of the CDR3: TGTGCCAGCAGTACCGGGACAGCCATCTCCTACGAGCAGTACTTC. Protein product: CASSTGTAISYEQYF.

CDR3 sequence (DNA): TGTGCCAGCAGGCCGGGACTGCGGAACACCGGGGAGCTGTTTTTT. The encoded protein is CASRPGLRNTGELFF. V usage is TRBV6-5 and J usage is TRBJ2-2, with TRBD2 as a possible D gene (6 bases). The CDR3 consists of 15 residues. Trimming removed 6 bases from V and 1 base from J, with 12 bases in between. Germline CDR1 reads MNHEY; CDR2 reads SVGAGI.

The CDR3 region has the DNA TGTGCCAGCAGCCGGGATGTTGGCAATCAGCCCCAGCATTTT. Protein sequence: CASSRDVGNQPQHF. This sequence joins TRBV27 and TRBJ1-5, with unresolved D. The V gene lost 6 bases and the J gene lost 2 bases, with 11 bases spanning the gap. The CDR3 is 14 residues long. Germline loops: CDR1 MNHEY, CDR2 SMNVEV (reference sequence).

The rearrangement joins TRBV29-1 to TRBJ2-3, with 10 nucleotides matching TRBD1. The CDR3 has 16 amino acids. Germline-derived CDR1 and CDR2 are SQVTM and ANQGSEA. V was pared by 7 bases and J by 6 bases, with 16 bases of the junction left unmatched. In DNA form, the CDR3 reads TGCAGCGGATTAAAATTAGGGACAGGGGATGCGGATACGCAGTATTTT. Protein product: CSGLKLGTGDADTQYF.

This clone was counted between two and nine times. The gene calls are TRBV5-4 and TRBJ2-3; 7 nucleotides line up with TRBD2. Germline V gene sequence: CDR1 SGHNT, CDR2 YYREEE (reference sequence). CDR3 length equals 15 residues. J gave up 0 bases and V 5 bases, and 6 bases lay outside the gene matches. CDR3 coding DNA: TGTGCCAGCAGTAGACTAGCTGTCAGCACAGATACGCAGTATTTT. It yields the protein CASSRLAVSTDTQYF. Using reference TRBV5-4 and TRBJ2-3 for the parts outside the CDR3, the full variable domain is ETGVTQSPTHLIKTRGQQVTLRCSSQSGHNTVSWYQQALGQGPQFIFQYYREEENGRGNFPPRFSGLQFPNYSSELNVNALELDDSALYLCASSRLAVSTDTQYFGPGTRLTVL.

This clone showed up just once. The chain is built from TRBV28 and TRBJ2-3; 10 bases line up with TRBD1. CDR1 is MDHEN and CDR2 is SYDVKM in the germline V gene. This CDR3 spans 20 amino acids. The junction had 18 bases not matched to a gene; V was cut back by 2 bases and J by 4 bases. The CDR3 nucleotides are TGTGCCAGCAGTTTAGAGACAGGGGGCGCAGGTTACCCTCCTCCAGATACGCAGTATTTT. It translates to CASSLETGGAGYPPPDTQYF.

V is TRBV28 and J is TRBJ2-7; 7 bases line up with TRBD2. The V and J ends lost 3 bases and 1 base, in that order; junction bases with no gene match: 6. The length of the CDR3 is 15 residues. Germline V gene sequence: CDR1 MDHEN, CDR2 SYDVKM. CDR3 in amino acids: CASSFPAGTSYEQYF. The CDR3 DNA is TGTGCCAGCAGTTTCCCAGCGGGGACTTCCTACGAGCAGTACTTC.